Listed here are 10 T cell receptor beta chains from one sample, sequenced in a study of blood T cell repertoires in COVID-19. Sequencing was performed with immunoSEQ multiplex PCR; in TCRdb, only in-frame clones are kept and a portion is missing. Of around 65,000 clones listed, approximately 82% are singletons. Sequencing was done on a sample of peripheral blood. Receptors originate from a man older than 75 with active COVID-19.

In this sample, this clone turned up once. The chain is built from TRBV5-4 and TRBJ2-1; 7 nucleotides agree with TRBD2. The germline V gene encodes CDR1 SGHNT and CDR2 YYREEE (reference sequence). V gave up 2 bases and J gave up 8 bases; unmatched junction bases: 7. The CDR3 has 14 residues. CDR3 coding DNA: TGTGCCAGCAGCTTCCCGGGACTACGCCATGAGCAGTTCTTC. This translates into CASSFPGLRHEQFF.

The chain recombines TRBV15 with TRBJ2-7; D perhaps matches TRBD1 (5 bases). The CDR3 runs to 13 residues. Germline CDR1 is LNHNV and CDR2 is YYDKDF (reference sequence). Trimming took 3 bases from V and 0 from J, leaving 6 bases between them. CDR3 protein: CATSRDNSYEQYF. The CDR3 DNA is TGTGCCACCAGCAGGGACAACTCCTACGAGCAGTACTTC.

The DNA of the CDR3 is TGTGCCAGCCATAGCGGGACTTACAATGAGCAGTTCTTC. It codes for CASHSGTYNEQFF. The chain joins TRBV12-3 or TRBV12-4 to TRBJ2-1, with 8 bases aligning to TRBD2. V lost 8 bases, J lost 4 bases, and 4 bases stayed unmatched. The CDR3 has 13 residues.

The chain has TRBV7-3 and TRBJ2-7; 7 bases fit TRBD1. V shed 1 base and J 6 bases; nucleotides not matched to a gene: 3. Germline V gene data show CDR1 as SGHTA and CDR2 as FQGTGA. The CDR3 runs 13 residues. CDR3: CASSLISGGEQYF. CDR3 bases: TGTGCCAGCAGCTTAATCTCAGGGGGCGAGCAGTACTTC.

In this sample, this clone turned up many times. The chain recombines TRBV2 with TRBJ2-2; 7 positions agree with TRBD2. CDR1 is SNHLY and CDR2 is FYNNEI in the germline V gene. V was clipped by 6 bases and J by 6 bases; unmatched bases: 16. CDR3 length: 17 amino acids. CDR3 sequence (DNA): TGTGCCAGCAGCCTAAAGGGAGCGGGGACGGGGGCCGGGGAGCTGTTTTTT. Its translation is CASSLKGAGTGAGELFF. Using reference TRBV2 and TRBJ2-2 for the parts outside the CDR3, the full variable domain is EPEVTQTPSHQVTQMGQEVILRCVPISNHLYFYWYRQILGQKVEFLVSFYNNEISEKSEIFDDQFSVERPDGSNFTLKIRSTKLEDSAMYFCASSLKGAGTGAGELFFGEGSRLTVL.

This chain links TRBV11-2 with TRBJ2-7; TRBD1 matches 9 bases. CDR3 length: 17 amino acids. Germline V gives CDR1 SGHAT, CDR2 FQNNGV. Trimming cost V 5 bases and J 2 bases; bases outside gene matches: 13. The CDR3 DNA is TGTGCCAGCAGCCCAAGGGGACAGGGTTATAGGGCCTACGAGCAGTACTTC. Residues: CASSPRGQGYRAYEQYF. Supplemented by reference TRBV11-2 and TRBJ2-7, the full variable domain reads EAGVAQSPRYKIIEKRQSVAFWCNPISGHATLYWYQQILGQGPKLLIQFQNNGVVDDSQLPKDRFSAERLKGVDSTLKIQPAKLEDSAVYLCASSPRGQGYRAYEQYFGPGTRLTVT.

J is TRBJ2-3 and V is TRBV5-1, with no clear D. Germline assignment: CDR1 SGHRS and CDR2 YFSETQ. The CDR3 loop spans 13 amino acids. V lost 0 bases and J lost 4, with 6 bases in between. CDR3 amino acids: CASSLAPSDTQYF. In DNA form, the CDR3 reads TGCGCCAGCAGCTTGGCCCCATCAGATACGCAGTATTTT.

This chain links TRBV12-3 or TRBV12-4 with TRBJ2-1, with TRBD2 identical over 7 bases. V lost 7 bases, J lost 4 bases, and 1 base stayed unmatched. The CDR3 runs 12 residues. The CDR3 DNA is TGTGCCAGCACTAGCGGATACAATGAGCAGTTCTTC. This translates into CASTSGYNEQFF.

The rearrangement uses TRBV7-9 and TRBJ2-7, with 10 bases aligning to TRBD1. The CDR3 has 17 amino acids. Germline V CDR1 and CDR2: SEHNR, FQNEAQ (reference sequence). Trimming took 1 base from V and 0 from J; bases not matched to a gene: 6. As DNA, the CDR3 is TGTGCCAGCAGCTTAGGGACAGGGGGAGCTAGCTCCTACGAGCAGTACTTC. Translating it yields CASSLGTGGASSYEQYF. Based on the CDR3 plus reference TRBV7-9 and TRBJ2-7, the full variable domain is DTGVSQNPRHKITKRGQNVTFRCDPISEHNRLYWYRQTLGQGPEFLTYFQNEAQLEKSRLLSDRFSAERPKGSFSTLEIQRTEQGDSAMYLCASSLGTGGASSYEQYFGPGTRLTVT.

In this sample, this clone turned up a few times. The chain joins TRBV19 to TRBJ2-1; no firm D call. CDR1 and CDR2 from the germline V gene are LNHDA and SQIVND (reference sequence). CDR3 size: 13 residues. The V gene lost 1 base and the J gene lost 9 bases, with 10 bases spanning the gap. CDR3 sequence reads: CASSIADFGEQFF. CDR3 DNA: TGTGCCAGTAGTATAGCAGATTTTGGTGAGCAGTTCTTC.